These 10 T cell receptor beta chains originate from one sample sequenced in a study of blood T cell repertoires in COVID-19. TCRdb keeps only in-frame clones here, not all; method: immunoSEQ multiplex PCR. The sample has about 270,000 clones, approximately 90% seen once. The sample consisted of PBMCs or T cells enriched from blood (not recorded which). All receptors derive from a woman aged 40 to 55 with acute COVID-19.

This clone was counted only a few times. The chain recombines TRBV20-1 with TRBJ2-5, with D unclear. Germline loops: CDR1 DFQATT, CDR2 SNEGSKA (reference sequence). The V end was cut by 3 bases, the J end by 2 bases, with 10 bases between. This CDR3 spans 13 amino acids. CDR3 bases: TGCAGTGCTAGTGGCCAGACTCAAGAGACCCAGTACTTC. This codes for CSASGQTQETQYF.

This chain links TRBV5-4 with TRBJ2-7; 8 bases map to TRBD2. J gave up 1 base and V 7 bases, and 10 bases lay outside the gene matches. Germline V gives CDR1 SGHNT, CDR2 YYREEE (reference sequence). The CDR3 has 15 residues. The DNA of the CDR3 is TGTGCCAGCTCGTCGCCCGCGGGAGGTTCCTACGAGCAGTACTTC. Amino acid sequence: CASSSPAGGSYEQYF.

The V call is TRBV29-1, the J call TRBJ1-3, with D maybe TRBD1 (5 bases). Trimming cost V 7 bases and J 5 bases, with 12 bases left between them. Germline V gene data show CDR1 as SQVTM and CDR2 as ANQGSEA. The CDR3 has 12 residues. This CDR3 reads CSAQGHRNTIYF. CDR3 DNA: TGCAGCGCCCAGGGCCATCGAAACACCATATATTTT. Full variable domain (rest looked up from reference TRBV29-1 and TRBJ1-3): SAVISQKPSRDICQRGTSLTIQCQVDSQVTMMFWYRQQPGQSLTLIATANQGSEATYESGFVIDKFPISRPNLTFSTLTVSNMSPEDSSIYLCSAQGHRNTIYFGEGSWLTVV.

The chain uses TRBV4-1 and TRBJ2-1, with D possibly matching TRBD1 (7 bases). The V gene's germline CDR1 is MGHRA and CDR2 YSYEKL. Trimming took 0 bases from V and 2 from J, leaving 17 bases between them. CDR3 size: 18 residues. CDR3 region: CASSQEGGRIAAYNEQFF. DNA of the CDR3: TGCGCCAGCAGCCAAGAAGGGGGCAGGATAGCGGCCTACAATGAGCAGTTCTTC.

V usage is TRBV20-1 and J usage is TRBJ2-1; no definite D call. V dropped 3 bases and J dropped 7 bases, with 7 bases sitting between them. The germline CDR1 and CDR2 sequences are DFQATT and SNEGSKA (reference sequence). The CDR3 is 11 residues long. CDR3 amino acids: CSASGLNEQFF. The CDR3 DNA follows: TGCAGTGCTAGTGGGCTTAATGAGCAGTTCTTC.

V and J are TRBV28 and TRBJ2-1; a weak D match, TRBD2 (6 bases). The CDR3 runs to 13 residues. V was trimmed by 6 bases and J by 5 bases, leaving 11 bases between them. Germline lookup yields CDR1 MDHEN and CDR2 SYDVKM. As DNA, the CDR3 is TGTGCCAGCAGGGAGGGGTCACACAATGAGCAGTTCTTC. Protein sequence: CASREGSHNEQFF.

The chain carries TRBV19 and TRBJ2-3, with D perhaps TRBD1 (6 bases). Trimming took 3 bases from V and 2 from J, leaving 15 bases between them. The CDR3 has 16 residues. CDR1 and CDR2 from the germline V gene are LNHDA and SQIVND (reference sequence). The CDR3 DNA sequence: TGTGCCAGTAGTATTGGGCCAGGGGCTACCACAGATACGCAGTATTTT. Protein: CASSIGPGATTDTQYF.

This clone was detected once. The chain's CDR3 is CASSQDRGGSSGNTIYF. The CDR3 DNA is TGCGCCAGCAGCCAAGATCGCGGGGGCTCCTCTGGAAACACCATATATTTT. The chain joins TRBV4-1 to TRBJ1-3, with D possibly TRBD1 on 6 matching bases. The CDR3 spans 17 residues. From germline, CDR1 is MGHRA and CDR2 YSYEKL. The V end lost 0 bases, the J end lost 0 bases, and 12 bases lay between the germline ends.

CDR3 sequence (DNA): TGTGCCAGCAGCTTGTTGGCCCAGGTGGTCGGGGCCAACGTCCTGACTTTC. Translated: CASSLLAQVVGANVLTF. The V gene is TRBV5-6, the J gene TRBJ2-6, with D hard to call. V was trimmed by 1 base and J by 4 bases, leaving 15 bases between them. Germline lookup yields CDR1 SGHDT and CDR2 YYEEEE. The CDR3 totals 17 residues.

CDR3 coding DNA: TGCAGTGCAGGACAGGGGGAGGGCTACACCTTC. This translates into CSAGQGEGYTF. The chain combines TRBV20-1 with TRBJ1-2, with 10 bases aligning to TRBD1. This CDR3 is built from 11 residues. V gave up 6 bases and J gave up 8 bases; unmatched junction bases: 3. Germline values: CDR1 DFQATT, CDR2 SNEGSKA (reference sequence).